This T cell receptor beta chain was found in a study of tumor-infiltrating lymphocytes in oesophageal squamous cell carcinoma. MiXCR, applied by TCRdb to the PCR reads, yields one record per CDR3 protein. This sample has almost 20,000 distinct CDR3 sequences, with 40% to 50% found just once. In germline, CDR1 is SEHNR, CDR2 FQNEAQ (reference sequence). The CDR3 extends over 15 amino acids. What was sequenced was normal esophageal tissue next to the tumor. This sequence was found in a male donor with esophageal squamous cell carcinoma. This rearrangement joins TRBV7-9 to TRBJ2-3, with 11 bases identical to TRBD2. TRBJ2-7 matches the DNA end more closely, so the J call is doubtful. The CDR3 reads CASSLRLAGSGEQYF. The CDR3, as DNA: TGTGCCAGCAGCTTGAGACTAGCGGGGTCTGGAGAGCAGTACTTC.